The 18 T cell receptor beta chains reported below all come from one sample, sequenced in a study of T cell repertoires in cytomegalovirus infection. For these TCRs, the target antigens are not known. A single record per CDR3 protein comes from TCRdb applying MiXCR to the reads. The sample carries a few hundred thousand distinct CDR3 sequences, roughly 29% recorded once. The sample in question was cultured PBMCs, obtained from culture after CMV antigen stimulation. These receptors all come from a human donor in good health (CMV status not recorded). Some clones in this sample may be carry-over from other donors' samples.

This chain links TRBV28 with TRBJ1-1; D gene ambiguous. Germline CDR1 and CDR2: MDHEN and SYDVKM. V was pared by 5 bases and J by 0 bases, with 7 bases between. The length of the CDR3 is 13 residues. The chain's CDR3 is CASSGEVNTEAFF. The CDR3, as DNA: TGTGCCAGCAGTGGGGAGGTGAACACTGAAGCTTTCTTT.

V is TRBV5-4 and J is TRBJ1-1; D not resolved. This CDR3 has 14 residues. Trimming took 4 bases from V and 1 from J, leaving 11 bases between them. CDR1 is SGHNT and CDR2 is YYREEE in the germline V gene (reference sequence). The CDR3 nucleotides read TGTGCCAGCAGCCGGGAGGACGGGAACACTGAAGCTTTCTTT. Its translation is CASSREDGNTEAFF.

The V gene is TRBV7-2, the J gene TRBJ2-7, with 10 positions matching TRBD2. The junction had 3 bases not matched to a gene; V was cut back by 0 bases and J by 1 base. Germline V gene lookup returns CDR1 SGHTA and CDR2 FQGNSA. The CDR3 runs 16 residues. As DNA, the CDR3 is TGTGCCAGCAGCTTAGCGTATAGCGGGAGGTCCTACGAGCAGTACTTC. It translates to CASSLAYSGRSYEQYF.

The chain is built from TRBV6-2 or TRBV6-3 and TRBJ2-6; D remains unclear. The CDR3 length is 12 residues. The germline V gene encodes CDR1 MNHEY and CDR2 SVGEGT. CDR3 protein: CGTSLGANVLTF. The CDR3 nucleotides read TGTGGGACGTCTCTCGGGGCCAACGTCCTGACTTTC.

In its sample, this clonotype was seen a few times. In DNA form, the CDR3 reads TGTGCCAGCAGCTTAGCGCGGTATCAGCGGGAGGGCCGAACAGATACGCAGTATTTT. This translates into CASSLARYQREGRTDTQYF. V is TRBV7-4 and J is TRBJ2-3, with 10 bases matching TRBD2. The germline V gene encodes CDR1 SGHVT and CDR2 SQSDAQ. The CDR3 is 19 amino acids. V shed 0 bases and J 3 bases; nucleotides not matched to a gene: 12.

The chain couples TRBV5-1 to TRBJ2-3; D call uncertain. Trimming shortened V by 5 bases and J by 2 bases, and 18 bases separated the two germline ends. In germline, CDR1 is SGHRS, CDR2 YFSETQ. The CDR3 has 16 residues. In DNA form, the CDR3 reads TGCGCCAGCAGTTCCGCTGGACCTGCCCACACAGATACGCAGTATTTT. Protein sequence: CASSSAGPAHTDTQYF.

This clonotype was seen a handful of times. The chain uses TRBV20-1 and TRBJ1-2, with a weak D call TRBD1 (5 bases). Germline-derived CDR1 and CDR2 are DFQATT and SNEGSKA (reference sequence). V lost 3 bases and J lost 0, with 11 bases in between. The CDR3 consists of 14 residues. The CDR3 DNA sequence: TGCAGTGCTAGGAGGGACGCCGCTAACTATGGCTACACCTTC. Its protein product is CSARRDAANYGYTF.

This chain's CDR3 is CASSSPRGQENYGYTF. The DNA for the CDR3 is TGTGCCAGCAGTTCCCCCCGGGGACAGGAGAACTATGGCTACACCTTC. The chain links TRBV28 to TRBJ1-2; 8 positions match TRBD1. Losses at the gene ends were 4 bases for V and 2 bases for J; bases not matched to a gene: 9. The germline CDR1 and CDR2 sequences are MDHEN and SYDVKM. The CDR3 consists of 16 residues.

This clonotype has a handful of counts. This chain connects TRBV4-1 to TRBJ2-7; D is possibly TRBD1 or TRBD2 (6 bases each). This CDR3 contains 17 residues. V lost 8 bases and J lost 0, with 23 bases in between. Germline V CDR1 and CDR2: MGHRA, YSYEKL. The CDR3 nucleotides are TGCGCCAGCTCGGTTTCTAGGTTCGGGGGCGGCTCCTACGAGCAGTACTTC. This sequence encodes CASSVSRFGGGSYEQYF.

The table lists this clonotype with a few counts. The chain has TRBV28 and TRBJ1-2; D gene unclear. From germline, CDR1 is MDHEN and CDR2 SYDVKM. V was pared by 8 bases and J by 2 bases, with 9 bases between. The CDR3 has 12 amino acids. This chain's CDR3 is CASRQQNYGYTF. CDR3 DNA sequence: TGTGCCAGCCGCCAGCAGAACTATGGCTACACCTTC.

V and J are TRBV5-6 and TRBJ1-5; perhaps TRBD1 as D (6 bases). Germline V gives CDR1 SGHDT, CDR2 YYEEEE. There are 15 residues in the CDR3. V lost 3 bases and J 0 bases, leaving 10 bases between the germline ends. CDR3 sequence reads: CASSWGPYSNQPQHF. In DNA form, the CDR3 reads TGTGCCAGCAGCTGGGGGCCTTATAGCAATCAGCCCCAGCATTTT.

This clonotype was counted at least ten times. The germline gene is not matched at one end of the junction; a read error may be the cause. V is TRBV5-1 and J is TRBJ2-5, with 13 bases lining up with TRBD2. This CDR3 has 15 residues. Per germline, CDR1 SGHRS and CDR2 YFSETQ. DNA for the CDR3: TGTGCCAGCAGTTTTACTAGCGGGAGGGGAGAGACCCAGTACTTC. Translated, it gives CASSFTSGRGETQYF.

The chain has TRBV10-3 and TRBJ2-1, with a weak D call TRBD2 (6 bases). The germline V and J ends were trimmed by 7 bases and 0 bases, with 16 bases remaining between them. Germline-derived CDR1 and CDR2 are ENHRY and SYGVKD. This CDR3 spans 16 amino acids. CDR3 amino acids: CAITRSSASSYNEQFF. DNA for the CDR3: TGTGCCATCACGAGGTCTAGCGCGAGCTCCTACAATGAGCAGTTCTTC.

In this sample, this clonotype turned up a few times. This chain uses TRBV12-3 or TRBV12-4 with TRBJ1-4; D is undetermined. The CDR3 has 16 residues. V was trimmed by 2 bases and J by 4 bases, leaving 14 bases between them. CDR3 DNA sequence: TGTGCCAGCAGTTTACGACACCCCCACGGTAATGAAAAACTGTTTTTT. Amino acids: CASSLRHPHGNEKLFF.

The chain joins TRBV5-1 to TRBJ2-1; 9 bases fit TRBD2. In germline, CDR1 is SGHRS, CDR2 YFSETQ. The CDR3 is 16 amino acids. With V trimmed by 0 bases and J by 8 bases, 9 bases remained unmatched. In nucleotides, the CDR3 is TGCGCCAGCAGCTTGGTCCAGAGTAGCGGGAGCTATGAGCAGTTCTTC. It specifies CASSLVQSSGSYEQFF.

This clonotype was seen at least ten times. J is TRBJ2-3 and V is TRBV7-2, with 13 positions matching TRBD2. V lost 3 bases to trimming and J lost 6 bases; unmatched junction nucleotides: 12. The CDR3 runs 18 residues. The germline CDR1 and CDR2 sequences are SGHTA and FQGNSA. CDR3 loop: CASSFTGLAGPSRDTQYF. DNA for the CDR3: TGTGCCAGCAGCTTTACGGGACTAGCGGGGCCCTCCCGGGATACGCAGTATTTT.

The table lists this clonotype with many counts. CDR3 in DNA: TGTGCCAGCAGTACCAGCGGGAGGGCCCAAGAGACCCAGTACTTC. This encodes CASSTSGRAQETQYF. The chain links TRBV2 to TRBJ2-5; 10 nucleotides agree with TRBD2. Germline V lookup: CDR1 SNHLY, CDR2 FYNNEI. The CDR3 is made up of 15 amino acids. V dropped 5 bases and J dropped 1; count of bases not matched to a gene: 4.

This chain joins TRBV3-1 and TRBJ1-3; D ambiguous. This CDR3 comprises 16 residues. Germline V gene data show CDR1 as LGHDT and CDR2 as YNNKEL (reference sequence). V dropped 3 bases and J dropped 1 base, with 13 bases sitting between them. CDR3 loop: CASSHRHRGSGNTIYF. In DNA, the CDR3 is TGTGCCAGCAGCCATAGACATCGGGGATCTGGAAACACCATATATTTT.